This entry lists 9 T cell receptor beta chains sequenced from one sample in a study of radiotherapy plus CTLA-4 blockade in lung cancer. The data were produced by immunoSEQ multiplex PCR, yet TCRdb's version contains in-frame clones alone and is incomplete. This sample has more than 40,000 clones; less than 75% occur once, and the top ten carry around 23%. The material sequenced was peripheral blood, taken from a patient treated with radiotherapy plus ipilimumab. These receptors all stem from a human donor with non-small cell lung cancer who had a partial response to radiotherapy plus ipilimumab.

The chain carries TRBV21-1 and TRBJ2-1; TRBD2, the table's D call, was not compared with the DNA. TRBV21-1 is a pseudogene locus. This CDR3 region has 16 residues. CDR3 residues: CASSKAGTSASNEQFF. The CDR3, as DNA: TGTGCCAGCAGCAAAGCTGGGACTAGCGCGTCCAATGAGCAGTTCTTC.

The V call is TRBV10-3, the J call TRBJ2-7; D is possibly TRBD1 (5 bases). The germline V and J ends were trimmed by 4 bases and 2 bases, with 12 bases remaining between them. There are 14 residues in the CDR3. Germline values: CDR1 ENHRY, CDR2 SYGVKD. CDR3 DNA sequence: TGTGCCATCAGTGTAGGGGTCAGGCCCTACGAGCAGTACTTC. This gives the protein CAISVGVRPYEQYF.

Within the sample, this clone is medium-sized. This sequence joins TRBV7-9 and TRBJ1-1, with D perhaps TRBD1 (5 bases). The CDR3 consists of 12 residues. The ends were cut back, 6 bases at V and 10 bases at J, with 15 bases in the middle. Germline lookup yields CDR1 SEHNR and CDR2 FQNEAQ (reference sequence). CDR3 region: CASSDPGRGAFF. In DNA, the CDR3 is TGTGCCAGCAGTGATCCAGGGCGAGGAGCTTTCTTT.

This CDR3 is CASSSNFGTPNSPLHF. In nucleotides, the CDR3 is TGCGCCAGCAGCTCCAATTTTGGGACACCGAATTCACCCCTCCACTTT. The chain joins TRBV5-1 to TRBJ1-6, with D perhaps matching TRBD1 (6 bases). CDR1 SGHRS and CDR2 YFSETQ come from the germline V gene. This CDR3 is 16 amino acids long. V lost 3 bases to trimming and J lost 7 bases, with 17 bases between them.

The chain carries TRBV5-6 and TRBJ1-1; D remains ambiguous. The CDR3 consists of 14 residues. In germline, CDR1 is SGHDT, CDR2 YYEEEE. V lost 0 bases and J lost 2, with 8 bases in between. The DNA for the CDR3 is TGTGCCAGCAGCTTGGAGCAGGTAAACACTGAAGCTTTCTTT. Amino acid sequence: CASSLEQVNTEAFF.

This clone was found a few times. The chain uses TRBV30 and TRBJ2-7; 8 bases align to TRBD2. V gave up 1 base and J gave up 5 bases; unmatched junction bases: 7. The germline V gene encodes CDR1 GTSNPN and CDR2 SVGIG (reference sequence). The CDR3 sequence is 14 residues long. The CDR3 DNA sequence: TGTGCCTGGAGTGACACCAGCGGGGGCAACGAGCAGTACTTC. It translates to CAWSDTSGGNEQYF.

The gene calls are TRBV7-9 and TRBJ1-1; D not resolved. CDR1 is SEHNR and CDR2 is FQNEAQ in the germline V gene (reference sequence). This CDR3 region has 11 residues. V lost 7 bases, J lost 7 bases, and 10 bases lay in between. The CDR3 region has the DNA TGTGCCAGCACCTCGTCTCTTGAAGCTTTCTTT. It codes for CASTSSLEAFF.

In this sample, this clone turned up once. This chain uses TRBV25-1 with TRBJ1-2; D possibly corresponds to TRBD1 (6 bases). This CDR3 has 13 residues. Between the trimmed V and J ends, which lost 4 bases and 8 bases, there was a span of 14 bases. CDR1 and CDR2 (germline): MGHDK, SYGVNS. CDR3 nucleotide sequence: TGTGCCAGCAGTGTTAAACAGGGTGGGGGCTACACCTTC. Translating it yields CASSVKQGGGYTF.

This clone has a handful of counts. In DNA form, the CDR3 reads TGTGCCAGCACTGGGGACAGGTCCGAGCAGTACTTC. Translated: CASTGDRSEQYF. The chain links TRBV7-2 to TRBJ2-7; 8 nucleotides align to TRBD1. In germline, CDR1 is SGHTA, CDR2 FQGNSA. The V segment lost 7 bases and the J segment 6 bases; nucleotides outside the gene matches: 5. There are 12 residues in the CDR3.